This TCR beta chain was observed in a study of CD8+CD57+ T cells in acquired aplastic anemia. The template for TCR beta VDJ and CDR3 sequence profiling was genomic DNA. TCRdb fed the reads into MiXCR, producing one record per CDR3 protein. Seen here are about 190,000 distinct CDR3 sequences, 64% observed once, and the top ten hold about 45%. This clonotype was counted ten times or more. The CDR3 is 15 amino acids. The V end lost 6 bases, the J end lost 6 bases, and 17 bases lay between the germline ends. CDR1 is SEHNR and CDR2 is FQNEAQ in the germline V gene (reference sequence). The TCR originated in a human donor with severe aplastic anemia or a healthy control (not recorded which). This rearrangement joins TRBV7-9 to TRBJ1-4, with a tentative D call TRBD1 (6 bases). Material for sequencing was sorted CD4+, CD8+, or CD8+CD57+ T cells (not recorded which) from PBMCs. The CDR3 DNA sequence: TGTGCCAGCAGTTCAATACAGGGTGAGGATGAAAAACTGTTTTTT. Translation gives CASSSIQGEDEKLFF.